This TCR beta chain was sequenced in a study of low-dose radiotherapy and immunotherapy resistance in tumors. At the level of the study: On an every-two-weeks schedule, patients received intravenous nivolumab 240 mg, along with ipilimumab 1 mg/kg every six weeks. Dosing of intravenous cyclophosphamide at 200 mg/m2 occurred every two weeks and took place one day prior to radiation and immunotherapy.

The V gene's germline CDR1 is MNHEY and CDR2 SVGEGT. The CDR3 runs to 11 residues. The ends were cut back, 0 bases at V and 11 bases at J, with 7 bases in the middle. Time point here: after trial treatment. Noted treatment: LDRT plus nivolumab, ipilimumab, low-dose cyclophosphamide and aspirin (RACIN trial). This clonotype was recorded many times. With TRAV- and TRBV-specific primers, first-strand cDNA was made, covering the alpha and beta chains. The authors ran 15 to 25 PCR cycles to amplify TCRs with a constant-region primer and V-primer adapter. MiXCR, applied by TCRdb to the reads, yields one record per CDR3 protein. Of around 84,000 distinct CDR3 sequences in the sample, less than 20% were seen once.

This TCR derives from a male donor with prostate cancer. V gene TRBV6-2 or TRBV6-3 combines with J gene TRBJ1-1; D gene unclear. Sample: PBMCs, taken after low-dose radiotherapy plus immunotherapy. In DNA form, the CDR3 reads TGTGCCAGCAGTTACTCGGAGAGGGCTTTCTTT. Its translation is CASSYSERAFF.